This T cell receptor (beta chain) was identified during a study of shared clonotypes between healthy human individuals. Assay: immunoSEQ multiplex PCR; the TCRdb copy retains only in-frame clones and omits some. Seen here are more than 150,000 clones, over 50% observed once, and the top ten hold more than 9%. This receptor was identified in a man aged 25 to 40 in good health. Sequences were obtained from memory CD4+ T cells sorted from blood. The subset was: CD45RA-negative fraction.

Here the CDR3 DNA reads TGTGCCAGCAGCTTAGTAGCGGCTAGCACAGATACGCAGTATTTT. Amino acid sequence: CASSLVAASTDTQYF. The chain couples TRBV7-7 to TRBJ2-3; D may be TRBD2 (6 bases). Germline CDR1 and CDR2: SSHAT and FNYEAQ (reference sequence). CDR3 length: 15 residues. Trimming removed 1 base from V and 0 bases from J, with 8 bases in between.